This paragraph reports one T cell receptor (beta chain). This sample is part of a study of blood T cell repertoires in COVID-19. In the study overall: Collection of acute and convalescent COVID-19 samples took place in the United States, Italy and Spain. T cells, B-cell-depleted T cells, or PBMCs provided the cDNA or gDNA that served as material.

In the study's own analysis: Quantification of nucleated cells was approximated via reference gene primer amplification. The method was immunoSEQ multiplex PCR; TCRdb's version includes in-frame clones alone and lacks a portion of them. V, J and clone size were drawn from that table, and D and trimming were deduced from the DNA. The sample holds some 65,000 clones, approximately 86% seen once. Trimming removed 6 bases at V and 8 bases at J, with 13 bases between. Per the germline V gene, CDR1 is MDHEN and CDR2 is SYDVKM. The CDR3 consists of 12 residues. The receptor's source is a woman older than 75 with active COVID-19. The chain joins TRBV28 to TRBJ1-1; a weak D match, TRBD1 (6 bases). The specimen was peripheral blood. CDR3 in amino acids: CASSPRTAEAFF. CDR3 bases: TGTGCCAGCAGCCCAAGGACAGCAGAAGCTTTCTTT.